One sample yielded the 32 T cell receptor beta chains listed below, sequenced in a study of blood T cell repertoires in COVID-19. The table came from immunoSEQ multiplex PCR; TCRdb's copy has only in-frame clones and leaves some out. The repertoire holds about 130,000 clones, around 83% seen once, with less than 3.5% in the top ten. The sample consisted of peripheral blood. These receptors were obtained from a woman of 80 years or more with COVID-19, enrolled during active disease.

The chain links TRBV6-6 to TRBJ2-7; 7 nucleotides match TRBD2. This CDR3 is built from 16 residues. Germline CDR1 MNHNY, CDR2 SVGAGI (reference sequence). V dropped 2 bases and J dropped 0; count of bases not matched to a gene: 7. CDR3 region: CASSYPSGRVSYEQYF. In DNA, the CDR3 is TGTGCCAGCAGTTACCCGAGTGGGAGGGTCTCCTACGAGCAGTACTTC.

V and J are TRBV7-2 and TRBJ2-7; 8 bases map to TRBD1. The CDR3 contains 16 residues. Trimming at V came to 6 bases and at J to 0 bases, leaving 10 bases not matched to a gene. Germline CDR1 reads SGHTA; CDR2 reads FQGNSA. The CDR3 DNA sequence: TGTGCCAGCAGTTACCGGGACAGGCCCTCCTCCTACGAGCAGTACTTC. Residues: CASSYRDRPSSYEQYF. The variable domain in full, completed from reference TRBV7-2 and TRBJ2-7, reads GAGVSQSPSNKVTEKGKDVELRCDPISGHTALYWYRQSLGQGLEFLIYFQGNSAPDKSGLPSDRFSAERTGGSVSTLTIQRTQQEDSAVYLCASSYRDRPSSYEQYFGPGTRLTVT.

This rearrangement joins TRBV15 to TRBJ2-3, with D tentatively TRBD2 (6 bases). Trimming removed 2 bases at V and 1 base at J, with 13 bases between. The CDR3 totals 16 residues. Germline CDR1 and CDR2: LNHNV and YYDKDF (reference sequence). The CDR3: CATSRWTGGGTDTQYF. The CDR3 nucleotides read TGTGCCACCAGCAGATGGACCGGAGGGGGCACAGATACGCAGTATTTT.

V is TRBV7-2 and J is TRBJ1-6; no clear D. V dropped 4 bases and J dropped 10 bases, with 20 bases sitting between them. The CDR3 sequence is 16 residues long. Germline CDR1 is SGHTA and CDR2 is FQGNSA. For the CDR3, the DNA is TGTGCCAGCAGCTCGTACCGGGAGTCCTTGAACTCACCCCTCCACTTT. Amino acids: CASSSYRESLNSPLHF. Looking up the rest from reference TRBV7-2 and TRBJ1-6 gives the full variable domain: GAGVSQSPSNKVTEKGKDVELRCDPISGHTALYWYRQSLGQGLEFLIYFQGNSAPDKSGLPSDRFSAERTGGSVSTLTIQRTQQEDSAVYLCASSSYRESLNSPLHFGNGTRLTVT.

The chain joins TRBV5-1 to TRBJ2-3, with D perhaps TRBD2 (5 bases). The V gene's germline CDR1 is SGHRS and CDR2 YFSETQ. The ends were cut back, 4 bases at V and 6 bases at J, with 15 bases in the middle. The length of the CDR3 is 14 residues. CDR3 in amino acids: CASSPGLPSDTQYF. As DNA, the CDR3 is TGCGCCAGCAGCCCCGGACTTCCCTCTGATACGCAGTATTTT. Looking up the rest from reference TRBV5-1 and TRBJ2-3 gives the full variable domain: KAGVTQTPRYLIKTRGQQVTLSCSPISGHRSVSWYQQTPGQGLQFLFEYFSETQRNKGNFPGRFSGRQFSNSRSEMNVSTLELGDSALYLCASSPGLPSDTQYFGPGTRLTVL.

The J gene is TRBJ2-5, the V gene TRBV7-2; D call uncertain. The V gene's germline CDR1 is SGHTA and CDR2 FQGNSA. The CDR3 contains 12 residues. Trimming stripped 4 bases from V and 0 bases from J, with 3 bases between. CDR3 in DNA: TGTGCCAGCAGCTCCGACCAAGAGACCCAGTACTTC. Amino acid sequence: CASSSDQETQYF.

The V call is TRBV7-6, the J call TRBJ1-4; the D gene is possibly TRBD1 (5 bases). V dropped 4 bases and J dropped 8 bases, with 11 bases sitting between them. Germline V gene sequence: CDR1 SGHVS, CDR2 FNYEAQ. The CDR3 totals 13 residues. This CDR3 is CASSSMEGEKLFF. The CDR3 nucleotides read TGTGCCAGCAGCTCCATGGAGGGGGAAAAACTGTTTTTT.

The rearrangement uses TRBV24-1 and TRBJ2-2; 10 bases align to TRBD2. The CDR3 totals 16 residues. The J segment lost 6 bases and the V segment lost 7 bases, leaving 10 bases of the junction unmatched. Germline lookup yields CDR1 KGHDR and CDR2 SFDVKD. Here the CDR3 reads CATRSSGSSLAGELFF. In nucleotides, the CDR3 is TGTGCCACCAGATCTAGCGGGAGTTCGTTGGCCGGGGAGCTGTTTTTT.

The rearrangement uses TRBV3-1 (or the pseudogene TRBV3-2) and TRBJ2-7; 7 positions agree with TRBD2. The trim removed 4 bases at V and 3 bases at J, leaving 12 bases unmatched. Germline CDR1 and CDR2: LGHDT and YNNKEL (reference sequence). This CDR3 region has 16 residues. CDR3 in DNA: TGTGCCAGCAGCCCCCGATGGACTAGAATTCGCTACGAGCAGTACTTC. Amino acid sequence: CASSPRWTRIRYEQYF.

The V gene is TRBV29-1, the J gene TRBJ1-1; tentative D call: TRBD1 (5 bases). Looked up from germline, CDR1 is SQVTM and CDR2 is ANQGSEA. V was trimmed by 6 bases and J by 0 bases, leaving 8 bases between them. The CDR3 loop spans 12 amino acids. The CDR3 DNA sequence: TGCAGCGTCATCAGGGTGAACACTGAAGCTTTCTTT. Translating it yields CSVIRVNTEAFF.

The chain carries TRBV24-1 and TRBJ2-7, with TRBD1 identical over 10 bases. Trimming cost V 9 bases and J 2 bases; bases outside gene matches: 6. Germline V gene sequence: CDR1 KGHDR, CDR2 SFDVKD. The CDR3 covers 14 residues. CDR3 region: CATSGTGAPYEQYF. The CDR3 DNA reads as TGTGCCACCTCTGGGACAGGGGCTCCCTACGAGCAGTACTTC.

DNA for the CDR3: TGTGCCAGCTCACCACCGGACAGCATGAACACTGAAGCTTTCTTT. Translation: CASSPPDSMNTEAFF. The J gene is TRBJ1-1, the V gene TRBV18; the D gene is possibly TRBD1 (6 bases). There are 15 residues in the CDR3. Trimming took off 0 bases at V and 0 bases at J, with 8 bases between the two ends. Germline CDR1 is KGHSH and CDR2 is LQKENI.

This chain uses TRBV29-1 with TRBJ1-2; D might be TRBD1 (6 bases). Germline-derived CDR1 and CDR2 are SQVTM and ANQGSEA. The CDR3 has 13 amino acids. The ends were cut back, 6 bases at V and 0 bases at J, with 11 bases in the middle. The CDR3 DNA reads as TGCAGCGTAACCGGACAGCCTAACTATGGCTACACCTTC. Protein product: CSVTGQPNYGYTF.

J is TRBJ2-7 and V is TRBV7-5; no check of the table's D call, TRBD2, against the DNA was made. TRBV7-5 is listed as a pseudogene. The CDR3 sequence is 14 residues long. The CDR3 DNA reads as TGTGCAGAAAGGGGTAGCGGGAAATCTTACGAGCAGTACTTC. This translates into CAERGSGKSYEQYF.

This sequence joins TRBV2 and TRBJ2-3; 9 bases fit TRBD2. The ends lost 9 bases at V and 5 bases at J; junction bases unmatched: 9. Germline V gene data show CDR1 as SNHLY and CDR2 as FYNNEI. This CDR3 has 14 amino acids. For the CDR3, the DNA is TGTGCCAGTGCGACGGCGGGAGGGGGAGATACGCAGTATTTT. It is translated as CASATAGGGDTQYF.

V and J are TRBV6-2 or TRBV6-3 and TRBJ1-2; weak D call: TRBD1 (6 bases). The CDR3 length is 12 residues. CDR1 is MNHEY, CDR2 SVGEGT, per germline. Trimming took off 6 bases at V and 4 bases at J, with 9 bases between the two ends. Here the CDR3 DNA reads TGTGCCAGCAGCGGACAGTTCTATGGCTACACCTTC. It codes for CASSGQFYGYTF.

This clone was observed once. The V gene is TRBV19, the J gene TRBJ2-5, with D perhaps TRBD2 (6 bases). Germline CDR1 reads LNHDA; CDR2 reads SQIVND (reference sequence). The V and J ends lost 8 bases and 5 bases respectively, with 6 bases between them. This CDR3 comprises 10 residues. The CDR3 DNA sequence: TGTGCCAGTGGAGGGGAGACCCAGTACTTC. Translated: CASGGETQYF. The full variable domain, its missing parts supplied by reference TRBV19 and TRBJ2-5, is DGGITQSPKYLFRKEGQNVTLSCEQNLNHDAMYWYRQDPGQGLRLIYYSQIVNDFQKGDIAEGYSVSREKKESFPLTVTSAQKNPTAFYLCASGGETQYFGPGTRLLVL.

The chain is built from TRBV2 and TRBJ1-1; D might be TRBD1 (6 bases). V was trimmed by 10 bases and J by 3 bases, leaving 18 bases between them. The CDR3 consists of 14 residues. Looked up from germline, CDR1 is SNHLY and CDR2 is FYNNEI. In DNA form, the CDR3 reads TGTGCCACCATAAGGGAGACAGGTCACACTGAAGCTTTCTTT. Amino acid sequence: CATIRETGHTEAFF.

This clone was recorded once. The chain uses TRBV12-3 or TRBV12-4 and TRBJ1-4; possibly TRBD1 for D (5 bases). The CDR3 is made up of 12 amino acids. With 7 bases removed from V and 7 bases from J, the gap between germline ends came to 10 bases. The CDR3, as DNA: TGTGCCAGCAAGGGGTTGGGTGAAAAACTGTTTTTT. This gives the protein CASKGLGEKLFF.

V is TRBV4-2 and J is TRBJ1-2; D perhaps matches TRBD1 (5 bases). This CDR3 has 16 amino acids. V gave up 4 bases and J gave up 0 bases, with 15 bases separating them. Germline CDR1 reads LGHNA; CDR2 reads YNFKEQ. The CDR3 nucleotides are TGTGCCAGCAGCCTAGAGGTTTGGGGGGCTAACTATGGCTACACCTTC. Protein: CASSLEVWGANYGYTF.

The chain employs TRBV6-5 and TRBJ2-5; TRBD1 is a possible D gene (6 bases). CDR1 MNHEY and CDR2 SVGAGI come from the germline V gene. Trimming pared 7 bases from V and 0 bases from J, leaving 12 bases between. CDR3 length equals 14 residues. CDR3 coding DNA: TGTGCCAGCACCGAAACAGGGTACCAAGAGACCCAGTACTTC. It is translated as CASTETGYQETQYF.

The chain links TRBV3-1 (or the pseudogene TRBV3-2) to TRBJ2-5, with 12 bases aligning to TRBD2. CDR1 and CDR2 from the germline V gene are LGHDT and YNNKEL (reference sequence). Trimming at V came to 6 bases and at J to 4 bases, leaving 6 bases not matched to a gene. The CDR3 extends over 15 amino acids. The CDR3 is CASRPLAGGPETQYF. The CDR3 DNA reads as TGTGCCAGCAGGCCACTAGCGGGAGGCCCAGAGACCCAGTACTTC.

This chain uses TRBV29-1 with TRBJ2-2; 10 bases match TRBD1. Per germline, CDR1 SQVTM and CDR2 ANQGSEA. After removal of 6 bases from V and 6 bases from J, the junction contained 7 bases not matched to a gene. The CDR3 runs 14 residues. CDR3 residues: CSVTGTGDAGELFF. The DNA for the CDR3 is TGCAGCGTCACCGGGACAGGGGACGCCGGGGAGCTGTTTTTT.

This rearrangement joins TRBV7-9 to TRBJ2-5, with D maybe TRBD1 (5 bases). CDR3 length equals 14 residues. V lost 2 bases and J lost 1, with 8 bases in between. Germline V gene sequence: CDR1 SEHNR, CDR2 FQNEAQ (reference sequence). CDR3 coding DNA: TGTGCCAGCAGCTTACAAACAGGCCAAGAGACCCAGTACTTC. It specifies CASSLQTGQETQYF.

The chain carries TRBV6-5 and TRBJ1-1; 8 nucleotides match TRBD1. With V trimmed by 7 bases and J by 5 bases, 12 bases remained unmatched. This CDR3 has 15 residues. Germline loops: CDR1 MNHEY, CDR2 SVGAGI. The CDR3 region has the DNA TGTGCCAGCAACCGACAGGGGCTGGGGGGTACTGAAGCTTTCTTT. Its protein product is CASNRQGLGGTEAFF.

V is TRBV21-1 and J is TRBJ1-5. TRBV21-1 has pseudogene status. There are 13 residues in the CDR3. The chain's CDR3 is CASRSGSNQPQHF. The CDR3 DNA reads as TGTGCCAGCAGAAGCGGTAGCAATCAGCCCCAGCATTTT.

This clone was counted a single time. The CDR3 loop is CASSVLAGGTTGELFF. The CDR3 nucleotides are TGTGCCAGTAGTGTCCTAGCGGGAGGTACCACCGGGGAGCTGTTTTTT. V usage is TRBV19 and J usage is TRBJ2-2; 11 nucleotides align to TRBD2. The V gene's germline CDR1 is LNHDA and CDR2 SQIVND (reference sequence). The length of the CDR3 is 16 residues. Unmatched junction bases numbered 6, after V lost 5 bases and J lost 4 bases.

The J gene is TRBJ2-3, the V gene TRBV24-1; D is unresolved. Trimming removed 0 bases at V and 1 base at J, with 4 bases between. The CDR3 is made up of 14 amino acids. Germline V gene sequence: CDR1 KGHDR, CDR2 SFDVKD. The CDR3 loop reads CATSDLQGTDTQYF. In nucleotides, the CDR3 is TGTGCCACCAGTGATTTGCAGGGCACAGATACGCAGTATTTT.

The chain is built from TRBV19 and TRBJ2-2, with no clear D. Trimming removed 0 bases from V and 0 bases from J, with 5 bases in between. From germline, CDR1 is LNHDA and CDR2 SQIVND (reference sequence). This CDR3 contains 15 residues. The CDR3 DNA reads TGTGCCAGTAGTATAGATCGGGCGAACACCGGGGAGCTGTTTTTT. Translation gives CASSIDRANTGELFF.

CDR3 in amino acids: CASSLVASGRGLETQYF. The CDR3 DNA reads TGTGCCAGCAGCTTAGTGGCTAGCGGAAGGGGGTTAGAGACCCAGTACTTC. This rearrangement joins TRBV7-2 to TRBJ2-5; TRBD2 might be the D (7 bases). V was trimmed by 1 base and J by 4 bases, leaving 19 bases between them. This CDR3 has 17 amino acids. Germline CDR1 reads SGHTA; CDR2 reads FQGNSA.

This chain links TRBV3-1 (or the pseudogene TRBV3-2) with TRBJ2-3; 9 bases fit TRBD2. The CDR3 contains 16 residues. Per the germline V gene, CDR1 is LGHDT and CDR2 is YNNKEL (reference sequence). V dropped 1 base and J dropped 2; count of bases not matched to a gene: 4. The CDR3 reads CASSQGLAAITDTQYF. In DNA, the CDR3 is TGTGCCAGCAGCCAAGGACTAGCGGCCATCACAGATACGCAGTATTTT.

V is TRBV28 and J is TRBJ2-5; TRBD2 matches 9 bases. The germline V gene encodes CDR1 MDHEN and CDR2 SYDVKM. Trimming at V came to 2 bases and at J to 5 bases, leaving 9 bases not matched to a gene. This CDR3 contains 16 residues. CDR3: CASSLAGGPVGETQYF. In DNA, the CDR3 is TGTGCCAGCAGTTTAGCGGGAGGGCCTGTGGGTGAGACCCAGTACTTC.